The 11 T cell receptor beta chains reported below all come from one sample, sequenced in a study of cytomegalovirus exposure and HLA in healthy donors. Here immunoSEQ multiplex PCR was the method, and the copy in TCRdb shows in-frame clones only, minus some. The sample yields 150,000 to 200,000 clones, 85% seen once. Sequencing was carried out using PBMCs. The receptors were gathered from a man between 18 and 35 years old in good health and CMV-seropositive.

This sequence joins TRBV5-1 and TRBJ2-7; 8 bases line up with TRBD1. The CDR3 is 15 residues long. The junction had 11 bases not matched to a gene; V was cut back by 4 bases and J by 5 bases. The germline CDR1 and CDR2 sequences are SGHRS and YFSETQ. Here the CDR3 reads CASSQGTGDLDEQYF. CDR3 nucleotide sequence: TGCGCCAGCAGCCAAGGGACAGGAGATCTAGACGAGCAGTACTTC.

The chain has TRBV4-2 and TRBJ2-5; 12 bases align to TRBD2. The ends lost 1 base at V and 4 bases at J; junction bases unmatched: 7. CDR1 and CDR2 (germline): LGHNA, YNFKEQ. The CDR3 has 17 amino acids. The CDR3 DNA follows: TGTGCCAGCAGCCAAGGGGCTAGCGGGGGGGCCGGAGAGACCCAGTACTTC. Translated: CASSQGASGGAGETQYF.

This clone showed up many times. The chain employs TRBV9 and TRBJ2-1, with 11 positions matching TRBD2. The germline V gene has CDR1 SGDLS and CDR2 YYNGEE. The CDR3 has 17 amino acids. V shed 5 bases, J shed 6 bases, and the junction held 13 bases outside the gene matches. The CDR3 DNA sequence: TGTGCCAGCAGTTCAGCCGGAGGGACTAGCGGAGTCAATGAGCAGTTCTTC. Its translation: CASSSAGGTSGVNEQFF.

This sequence joins TRBV6-1 and TRBJ2-7, with 7 bases aligning to TRBD2. Germline CDR1 MNHNS, CDR2 SASEGT. This CDR3 contains 14 residues. The ends lost 6 bases at V and 4 bases at J; junction bases unmatched: 9. This chain's CDR3 is CASRREGLSYEQYF. The CDR3 DNA sequence: TGTGCCAGCAGGAGGGAGGGACTCTCATACGAGCAGTACTTC.

CDR3 in amino acids: CASAPGTGILLDEKLFF. CDR3 nucleotides: TGTGCCAGCGCCCCCGGGACAGGGATCCTCCTGGATGAAAAACTGTTTTTT. The chain employs TRBV27 and TRBJ1-4; TRBD1 aligns across 9 bases. CDR3 length: 17 amino acids. Germline lookup yields CDR1 MNHEY and CDR2 SMNVEV (reference sequence). V was clipped by 8 bases and J by 6 bases; unmatched bases: 16.

The chain uses TRBV9 and TRBJ2-1; unclear D gene. V was pared by 2 bases and J by 6 bases, with 6 bases between. This CDR3 comprises 12 residues. CDR1 is SGDLS, CDR2 YYNGEE, per germline. The CDR3 DNA reads TGTGCCAGCAGCGTGTCATCCAATGAGCAGTTCTTC. As protein: CASSVSSNEQFF.

The genes are TRBV1 and TRBJ2-2; the table gives TRBD2 as D, unverified against the DNA. TRBV1 is a pseudogene. CDR3 size: 19 residues. The DNA for the CDR3 is TGCACCAGCAGCCAAGATCACGCTAGCGGGGGGGCAGGGACCGGGGAGCTGTTTTTT. It specifies CTSSQDHASGGAGTGELFF.

The chain carries TRBV7-2 and TRBJ1-4; TRBD1 might be the D (5 bases). Trimming took off 5 bases at V and 3 bases at J, with 13 bases between the two ends. The CDR3 is 15 residues long. Germline loops: CDR1 SGHTA, CDR2 FQGNSA. CDR3 sequence (DNA): TGTGCCAGCAGCGCCCAGGGCTTGGCTAATGAAAAACTGTTTTTT. Translation: CASSAQGLANEKLFF.

The rearrangement uses TRBV9 and TRBJ2-3, with 10 bases that match TRBD2. CDR1 and CDR2 from the germline V gene are SGDLS and YYNGEE. Trimming removed 4 bases from V and 2 bases from J; junction bases left unmatched: 4. This CDR3 contains 15 residues. The DNA for the CDR3 is TGTGCCAGCAGCCCAGCGGGAGGGGCCACAGATACGCAGTATTTT. Its translation is CASSPAGGATDTQYF. The full variable domain, in which reference TRBV9 and TRBJ2-3 provide the parts outside the CDR3, is DSGVTQTPKHLITATGQRVTLRCSPRSGDLSVYWYQQSLDQGLQFLIQYYNGEERAKGNILERFSAQQFPDLHSELNLSSLELGDSALYFCASSPAGGATDTQYFGPGTRLTVL.

V usage is TRBV28 and J usage is TRBJ2-7, with 11 bases fitting TRBD2. This CDR3 is built from 16 residues. The V gene's germline CDR1 is MDHEN and CDR2 SYDVKM. With 5 bases clipped from V and 2 bases from J, the junction kept 8 bases outside the gene matches. CDR3 DNA sequence: TGTGCCAGCAGTAAGCCGGGACTAGCGGACACCTACGAGCAGTACTTC. Translation gives CASSKPGLADTYEQYF.

The rearrangement uses TRBV5-1 and TRBJ2-5; 8 bases align to TRBD2. The CDR3 covers 15 residues. J gave up 1 base and V 2 bases, and 4 bases lay outside the gene matches. In germline, CDR1 is SGHRS, CDR2 YFSETQ. CDR3 sequence: CASSFQLAVQETQYF. DNA for the CDR3: TGCGCCAGCAGCTTCCAACTAGCGGTCCAAGAGACCCAGTACTTC.